The clone carrying this T cell receptor (beta chain) was detected many times. The germline V and J ends were trimmed by 1 base and 3 bases, with 7 bases remaining between them. From germline, CDR1 is SGHRS and CDR2 YFSETQ. This CDR3 contains 13 residues. This entry belongs to a study of read filtering for tumor transcriptome and immune sequencing. This library used approximately 370 ng RNA and molecular barcoded adaptors spanning alpha/delta and beta/gamma chains. MiXCR was run by TCRdb on the reads, yielding one entry per CDR3 protein. This table holds about 62,000 distinct CDR3 sequences, about 19% found once.

The chain couples TRBV5-1 to TRBJ1-1; D is perhaps TRBD1 (5 bases). Sequencing used a population of CD138-negative cells sorted from bone marrow. This TCR derives from a donor over 35 with multiple myeloma. The CDR3, as DNA: TGCGCCAGCAGCTTGTTGGGGGACACTGAAGCTTTCTTT. Protein product: CASSLLGDTEAFF.